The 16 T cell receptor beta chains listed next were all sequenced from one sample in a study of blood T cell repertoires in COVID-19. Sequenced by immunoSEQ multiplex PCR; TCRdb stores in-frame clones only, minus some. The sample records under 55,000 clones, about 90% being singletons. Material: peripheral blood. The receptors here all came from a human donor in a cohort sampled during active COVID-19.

CDR3 residues: CASSERQGRGYTF. CDR3 sequence (DNA): TGTGCCAGCAGTGAAAGGCAGGGGCGAGGCTACACCTTC. This chain uses TRBV6-1 with TRBJ1-2; a possible D gene is TRBD1 (6 bases). The CDR3 consists of 13 residues. The ends were cut back, 2 bases at V and 8 bases at J, with 12 bases in the middle. Germline V gene data show CDR1 as MNHNS and CDR2 as SASEGT.

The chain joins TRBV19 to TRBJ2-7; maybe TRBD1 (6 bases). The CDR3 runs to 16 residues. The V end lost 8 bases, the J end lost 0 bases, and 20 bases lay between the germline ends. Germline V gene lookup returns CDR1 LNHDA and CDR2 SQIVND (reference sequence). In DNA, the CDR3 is TGTGCCAGTTCCCCTCTGTTGAGGGGGAGCTCCTACGAGCAGTACTTC. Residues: CASSPLLRGSSYEQYF.

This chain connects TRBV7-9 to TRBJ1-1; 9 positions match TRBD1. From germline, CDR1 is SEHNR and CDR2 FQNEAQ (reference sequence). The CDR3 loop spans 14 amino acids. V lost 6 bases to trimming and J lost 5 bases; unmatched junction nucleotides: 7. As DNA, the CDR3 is TGTGCCAGCAGGGCAGGACAGGGGAGGACTGAAGCTTTCTTT. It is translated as CASRAGQGRTEAFF.

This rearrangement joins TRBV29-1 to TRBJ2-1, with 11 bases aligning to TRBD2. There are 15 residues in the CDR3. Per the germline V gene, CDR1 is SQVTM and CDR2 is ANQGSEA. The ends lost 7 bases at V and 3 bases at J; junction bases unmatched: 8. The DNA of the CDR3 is TGCAGCGGGGGGGGACTAGCGGCGATCTACAATGAGCAGTTCTTC. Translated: CSGGGLAAIYNEQFF.

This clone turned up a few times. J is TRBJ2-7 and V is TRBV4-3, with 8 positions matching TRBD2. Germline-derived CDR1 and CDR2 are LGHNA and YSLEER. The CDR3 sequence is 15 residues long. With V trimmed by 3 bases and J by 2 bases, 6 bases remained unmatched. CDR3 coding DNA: TGCGCCAGCAGCCAGGTACTAGCGGAAGCCTACGAGCAGTACTTC. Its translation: CASSQVLAEAYEQYF.

The CDR3 sequence is CASSAPSGRVTDTQYF. In DNA, the CDR3 is TGTGCCAGCAGCGCCCCTAGCGGGAGAGTAACAGATACGCAGTATTTT. J is TRBJ2-3 and V is TRBV9; TRBD2 aligns across 10 bases. The CDR3 runs to 16 residues. Germline V lookup: CDR1 SGDLS, CDR2 YYNGEE. The V gene end was trimmed by 3 bases and the J gene end by 3 bases; junction bases not matched to a gene: 7.

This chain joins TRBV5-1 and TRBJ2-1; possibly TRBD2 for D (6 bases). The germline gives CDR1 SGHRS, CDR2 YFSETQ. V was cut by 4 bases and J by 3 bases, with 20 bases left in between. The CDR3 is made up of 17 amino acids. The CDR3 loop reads CASSAPGRESNYNEQFF. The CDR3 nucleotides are TGCGCCAGCAGCGCTCCGGGCCGGGAGTCCAACTACAATGAGCAGTTCTTC.

This chain's CDR3 is CASSEAGHRVYGYTF. The CDR3 region has the DNA TGTGCCAGCAGTGAAGCGGGTCACAGGGTCTATGGCTACACCTTC. The chain employs TRBV6-1 and TRBJ1-2; maybe TRBD1 (6 bases). CDR1 and CDR2 (germline): MNHNS, SASEGT. CDR3 length: 15 residues. The V end was cut by 0 bases, the J end by 4 bases, with 12 bases between.

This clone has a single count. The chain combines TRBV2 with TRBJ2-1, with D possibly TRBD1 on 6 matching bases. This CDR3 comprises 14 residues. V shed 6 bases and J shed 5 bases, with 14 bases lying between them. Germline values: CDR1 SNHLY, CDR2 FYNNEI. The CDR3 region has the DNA TGTGCCAGCAGAAGACAGGACCTAAACAATGAGCAGTTCTTC. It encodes CASRRQDLNNEQFF.

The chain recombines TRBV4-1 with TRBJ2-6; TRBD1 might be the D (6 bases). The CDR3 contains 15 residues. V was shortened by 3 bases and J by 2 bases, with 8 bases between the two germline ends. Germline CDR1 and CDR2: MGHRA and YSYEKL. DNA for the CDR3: TGCGCCAGCAGCCATCAGGGGACTGGGGCCAACGTCCTGACTTTC. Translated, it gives CASSHQGTGANVLTF.

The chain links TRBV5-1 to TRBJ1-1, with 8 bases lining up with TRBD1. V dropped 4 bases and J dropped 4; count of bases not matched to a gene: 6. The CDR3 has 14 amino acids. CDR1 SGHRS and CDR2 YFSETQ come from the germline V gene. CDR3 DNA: TGCGCCAGCAGCGGAGGACAGGGTAGCACTGAAGCTTTCTTT. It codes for CASSGGQGSTEAFF.

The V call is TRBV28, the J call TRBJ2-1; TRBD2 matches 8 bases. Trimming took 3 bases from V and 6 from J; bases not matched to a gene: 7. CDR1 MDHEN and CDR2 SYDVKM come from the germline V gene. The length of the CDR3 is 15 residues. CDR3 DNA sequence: TGTGCCAGCAGTTTCGGCGGGAGGCCCCCCAATGAGCAGTTCTTC. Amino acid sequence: CASSFGGRPPNEQFF.

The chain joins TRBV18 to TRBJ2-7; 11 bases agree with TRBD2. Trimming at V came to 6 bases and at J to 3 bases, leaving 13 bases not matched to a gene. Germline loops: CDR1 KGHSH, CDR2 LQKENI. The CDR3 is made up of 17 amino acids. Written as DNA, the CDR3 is TGTGCCAGCTCCCTCAACCCTAGCGGGGGGCCGGGCTACGAGCAGTACTTC. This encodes CASSLNPSGGPGYEQYF.

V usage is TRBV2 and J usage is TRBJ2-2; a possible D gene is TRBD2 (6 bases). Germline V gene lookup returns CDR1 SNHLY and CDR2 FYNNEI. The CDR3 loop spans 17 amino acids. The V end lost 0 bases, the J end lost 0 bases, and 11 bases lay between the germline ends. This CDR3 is CASSEARGNPNTGELFF. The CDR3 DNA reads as TGTGCCAGCAGTGAAGCCCGGGGGAACCCGAACACCGGGGAGCTGTTTTTT.

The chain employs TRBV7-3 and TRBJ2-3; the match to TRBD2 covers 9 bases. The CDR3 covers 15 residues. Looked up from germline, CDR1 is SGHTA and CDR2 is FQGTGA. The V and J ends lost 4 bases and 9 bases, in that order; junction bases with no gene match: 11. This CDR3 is CASSSYGPLAGTQYF. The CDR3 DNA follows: TGTGCCAGCAGCTCGTACGGCCCCCTAGCGGGGACGCAGTATTTT. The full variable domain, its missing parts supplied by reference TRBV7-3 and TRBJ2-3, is GAGVSQTPSNKVTEKGKYVELRCDPISGHTALYWYRQSLGQGPEFLIYFQGTGAADDSGLPNDRFFAVRPEGSVSTLKIQRTERGDSAVYLCASSSYGPLAGTQYFGPGTRLTVL.

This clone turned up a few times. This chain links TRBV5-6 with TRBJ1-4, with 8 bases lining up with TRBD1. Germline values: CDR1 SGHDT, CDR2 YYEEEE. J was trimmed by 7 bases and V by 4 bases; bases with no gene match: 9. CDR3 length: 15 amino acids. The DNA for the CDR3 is TGTGCCAGCAGCCCGGCCGACAGGGGAGCTGAAAAACTGTTTTTT. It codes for CASSPADRGAEKLFF. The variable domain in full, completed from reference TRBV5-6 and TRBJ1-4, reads DAGVTQSPTHLIKTRGQQVTLRCSPKSGHDTVSWYQQALGQGPQFIFQYYEEEERQRGNFPDRFSGHQFPNYSSELNVNALLLGDSALYLCASSPADRGAEKLFFGSGTQLSVL.